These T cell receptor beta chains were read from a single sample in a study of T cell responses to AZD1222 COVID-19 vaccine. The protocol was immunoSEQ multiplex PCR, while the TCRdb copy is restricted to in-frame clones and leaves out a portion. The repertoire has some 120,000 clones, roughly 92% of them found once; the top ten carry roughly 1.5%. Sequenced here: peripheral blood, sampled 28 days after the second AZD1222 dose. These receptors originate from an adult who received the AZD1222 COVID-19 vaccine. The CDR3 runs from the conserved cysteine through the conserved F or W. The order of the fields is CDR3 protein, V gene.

cdr3_aa: CASSPPPQGVGDYGYTF; v_call: TRBV18
cdr3_aa: CASSPPGETEAFF; v_call: TRBV6-5
cdr3_aa: CASSFGPGEQYF; v_call: TRBV5-1
cdr3_aa: CASSFPGQPQHF; v_call: TRBV12-3/TRBV12-4
cdr3_aa: CASNEQQGIQETQYF; v_call: TRBV2
cdr3_aa: CASTTTGAVDF; v_call: TRBV28
cdr3_aa: CASSEGFRGRGSPLHF; v_call: TRBV6-1
cdr3_aa: CASKGRVYEQYF; v_call: TRBV2
cdr3_aa: CASSQGVDSSYEQYF; v_call: TRBV3-1/TRBV3-2
cdr3_aa: CASSLGAGGYNEQFF; v_call: TRBV7-6
cdr3_aa: CASTDSEQETQYF; v_call: TRBV6-5
cdr3_aa: CASSLRPTGLHGYTF; v_call: TRBV28
cdr3_aa: CASSRINSDSGANVLTF; v_call: TRBV27
cdr3_aa: CSASPAGTSQYF; v_call: TRBV20-1
cdr3_aa: CAWSGGDLEEKLFF; v_call: TRBV30
cdr3_aa: CASSPGTGPSYEQYF; v_call: TRBV11-3
cdr3_aa: CASSADTSYNSPLHF; v_call: TRBV5-1
cdr3_aa: CAWSVGRGWSEQYF; v_call: TRBV30
cdr3_aa: CASSTSSAADTQYF; v_call: TRBV19
cdr3_aa: CASSRASGELFF; v_call: TRBV7-9
cdr3_aa: CASGRDYSYNEQFF; v_call: TRBV2
cdr3_aa: CAWSNPGQRKYF; v_call: TRBV30
cdr3_aa: CASSPDRGNTGELFF; v_call: TRBV2
cdr3_aa: CATSRDRSGEQYF; v_call: TRBV15
cdr3_aa: CASSNFRGVNTEAFF; v_call: TRBV21-1
cdr3_aa: CAWNKRESSGANVLTF; v_call: TRBV30
cdr3_aa: CASSTGGRNEQFF; v_call: TRBV5-1
cdr3_aa: CASSYLETDNQPQHF; v_call: TRBV6-2/TRBV6-3
cdr3_aa: CSVERSRSNEQFF; v_call: TRBV29-1
cdr3_aa: CASSLTSGPTGELFF; v_call: TRBV5-4
cdr3_aa: CATSRGGGLNTEAFF; v_call: TRBV15
cdr3_aa: CASSSLGLQNTEAFF; v_call: TRBV19
cdr3_aa: CASSLGRGPYGYTF; v_call: TRBV5-8
cdr3_aa: CASRPGERYEQYF; v_call: TRBV7-9
cdr3_aa: CASSYSITYNEQFF; v_call: TRBV6-5
cdr3_aa: CASSFSGDDYGYTF; v_call: TRBV7-9
cdr3_aa: CASSTGGFGTQYF; v_call: TRBV27
cdr3_aa: CASSLVEEGGYTF; v_call: TRBV7-8
cdr3_aa: CASSVAGQAPYEQYF; v_call: TRBV9
cdr3_aa: CASSWSGPMDEKLFF; v_call: TRBV6-6
cdr3_aa: CASSLPVGTQYF; v_call: TRBV28
cdr3_aa: CASSFNQEPYEQYF; v_call: TRBV5-4
cdr3_aa: CASSYSGVGQGGVTEAFF; v_call: TRBV6-2/TRBV6-3
cdr3_aa: CASRGHGSGNTIYF; v_call: TRBV28
cdr3_aa: CASSEAGGLQDTQYF; v_call: TRBV6-1
cdr3_aa: CASKEIYNSPLHF; v_call: TRBV27